This T cell receptor (beta chain) was identified in a study of breast tumors, draining lymph nodes, adjacent tissues. At least ten counts were recorded for this clonotype. TCRdb reprocessed the multiplex PCR reads via MiXCR and lists one record per CDR3 protein. This table has under 150,000 distinct CDR3 sequences, under 25% appearing once. Breast cancer patients provided tissue from their axillary draining lymph nodes. Sequenced sample: axillary lymph node tissue. This clonotype originated in a female donor with breast cancer. Some clones in this sample may be carry-over from other donors' samples.

CDR3 DNA: TGTGCCAGCAGCTTAGCGGGTGACATCTCGAACACCGGGGAGCTGTTTTTT. It codes for CASSLAGDISNTGELFF. The rearrangement uses TRBV7-2 and TRBJ2-2; no clear D. This CDR3 is 17 amino acids long. Germline V CDR1 and CDR2: SGHTA, FQGNSA. The V end was cut by 0 bases, the J end by 0 bases, with 11 bases between.